This TCR beta chain was observed in a study of a mutant IDH1 vaccine in newly diagnosed glioma. General study results and limits: Patients mounted vaccine-induced immune responses in 85% to 95% of cases.

As concerns this clone: Its antigen remains unidentified.

Time point defined: week 23, last vaccination. It was 300 ug of mutant IDH1 20-mer peptide that made up each vaccine dose, given with topical imiquimod. The repertoire was sequenced with immunoSEQ multiplex PCR; TCRdb's copy has only in-frame clones and lacks some. The table records just under 45,000 clones, around 93% of them present only once. The germline V and J ends were trimmed by 4 bases and 1 base, with 23 bases remaining between them. Germline loops: CDR1 LGHNA, CDR2 YSLEER. The CDR3 spans 19 residues. This chain uses TRBV4-3 with TRBJ1-3; D is unresolved. Sequencing was performed on PBMCs, taken from a glioma patient whose treatment included an IDH1 peptide vaccine. This sequence was found in a man aged 50 to 60 with glioma. CDR3 nucleotides: TGCGCCAGCAGCCCAAAACGTGCCCGTCCCCAACTTTCTGGAAACACCATATATTTT. Protein: CASSPKRARPQLSGNTIYF.